This TCR beta chain emerged from a study of beta chain features in type 1 diabetes. At the level of the study: Similarity in age, gender and cell yields was seen between patients and healthy donors.

There are 16 residues in the CDR3. The germline V gene has CDR1 ENHRY and CDR2 SYGVKD. The ends were cut back, 0 bases at V and 6 bases at J, with 17 bases in the middle. Details on this clone: Its target is not known.

Broader study findings: Although PCR might favor shorter templates, it would do so equally in patients and controls. Moderate but significant shortening of TCRB CDR3s was recorded in all four CD4+ subsets from Type 1 diabetes patients.

Expressed TCRB transcripts were sequenced after all isolated RNA was converted to cDNA. Reads from naive, central memory and regulatory T cell samples averaged approximately 3.7 million. Here immunoSEQ multiplex PCR was the method, and the copy in TCRdb shows in-frame clones only, minus some. The table has around 140,000 clones, approximately 13% seen once; the top ten hold roughly 1.4%. What was sequenced was central memory CD4+ T cells from blood. The chain carries TRBV10-3 and TRBJ1-2; a possible D gene is TRBD1 (5 bases). The source is a man aged 18 to 35 with type 1 diabetes. CDR3 nucleotide sequence: TGTGCCATCAGTGAGTCTGAGACAGTAGCATGGGATGGCTACACCTTC. It encodes CAISESETVAWDGYTF.